Presented here are 13 T cell receptor beta chains from one specimen sequenced in a study of blood T cell repertoires in COVID-19 (dated by TCRdb to 2020 to 2021). Library preparation was by the immunoSEQ multiplex PCR assay. TCRdb holds this immuneACCESS table with in-frame rearrangements only. Some clones are missing; in checked studies, unresolved V genes explain under half, and the rest has no known cause. The sample yields 200,000 to 250,000 clones; about 76% were counted once. The top ten clones comprise approximately 9% of the sample. The sample was PBMCs or T cells enriched from blood (not recorded which). The receptors derive from a woman aged 45-65 years with acute COVID-19.

The CDR3 bases are TGTGCCAGCAGCTCGGGACAGGGGTATTCAGATACGCAGTATTTT. Residues: CASSSGQGYSDTQYF. The chain is built from TRBV7-2 and TRBJ2-3; 10 positions match TRBD1. Germline V gives CDR1 SGHTA, CDR2 FQGNSA. Trimming at V came to 4 bases and at J to 4 bases, leaving 5 bases not matched to a gene. CDR3 length equals 15 residues.

This rearrangement joins TRBV9 to TRBJ2-6; D uncertain. The germline V gene encodes CDR1 SGDLS and CDR2 YYNGEE. V lost 2 bases, J lost 0 bases, and 6 bases lay in between. This CDR3 has 15 amino acids. CDR3 nucleotide sequence: TGTGCCAGCAGCGTGGCCCCCTCTGGGGCCAACGTCCTGACTTTC. Encoded protein: CASSVAPSGANVLTF.

The chain recombines TRBV7-9 with TRBJ2-7; TRBD1 is a possible D gene (6 bases). This CDR3 comprises 16 residues. The germline V gene has CDR1 SEHNR and CDR2 FQNEAQ (reference sequence). V was pared by 0 bases and J by 6 bases, with 18 bases between. CDR3 sequence reads: CASSLALSNAQGEQYF. Here the CDR3 DNA reads TGTGCCAGCAGCTTAGCGCTCTCCAACGCACAGGGCGAGCAGTACTTC. The variable domain in full, completed from reference TRBV7-9 and TRBJ2-7, reads DTGVSQNPRHKITKRGQNVTFRCDPISEHNRLYWYRQTLGQGPEFLTYFQNEAQLEKSRLLSDRFSAERPKGSFSTLEIQRTEQGDSAMYLCASSLALSNAQGEQYFGPGTRLTVT.

V usage is TRBV27 and J usage is TRBJ2-1; 8 nucleotides line up with TRBD2. The germline V gene has CDR1 MNHEY and CDR2 SMNVEV (reference sequence). The CDR3 is 16 residues long. V shed 4 bases, J shed 4 bases, and the junction held 9 bases outside the gene matches. CDR3 amino acids: CASSSQSGSRYNEQFF. The CDR3 bases are TGTGCCAGCAGTTCTCAGAGCGGGAGTAGGTACAATGAGCAGTTCTTC.

About this clone itself: An end of the junction does not agree with germline; a read error may underlie this. The gene calls are TRBV3-1 (or the pseudogene TRBV3-2) and TRBJ1-2, with a possible D match to TRBD1 (5 bases). The CDR3 has 12 residues. In germline, CDR1 is LGHDT, CDR2 YNNKEL (reference sequence). For the CDR3, the DNA is TGTGCCAGCAGCCAAGGTTCGGGGGGTTTGGTCTTC. This codes for CASSQGSGGLVF.

This clone was seen just once. This chain joins TRBV19 and TRBJ2-1; D remains unclear. The germline V and J ends were trimmed by 5 bases and 5 bases, with 10 bases remaining between them. The CDR3 is 13 residues long. Per the germline V gene, CDR1 is LNHDA and CDR2 is SQIVND (reference sequence). In DNA, the CDR3 is TGTGCCAGTAGTGCCAACCTAGACAATGAGCAGTTCTTC. Amino acids: CASSANLDNEQFF. The complete variable domain, with remaining parts taken from reference TRBV19 and TRBJ2-1, reads DGGITQSPKYLFRKEGQNVTLSCEQNLNHDAMYWYRQDPGQGLRLIYYSQIVNDFQKGDIAEGYSVSREKKESFPLTVTSAQKNPTAFYLCASSANLDNEQFFGPGTRLTVL.

In nucleotides, the CDR3 is TGTGCCAGCAGCTTGGACCGGGAAAAACTGTTTTTT. Residues: CASSLDREKLFF. The chain employs TRBV5-4 and TRBJ1-4; D gene unclear. Deletions cut 0 bases from V and 8 bases from J, with 5 bases between. The CDR3 sequence is 12 residues long. The germline V gene encodes CDR1 SGHNT and CDR2 YYREEE (reference sequence).

The V gene is TRBV27, the J gene TRBJ1-2, with 8 positions matching TRBD1. The CDR3 totals 13 residues. Trimming at V came to 5 bases and at J to 8 bases, leaving 7 bases not matched to a gene. Germline-derived CDR1 and CDR2 are MNHEY and SMNVEV (reference sequence). CDR3 in amino acids: CASSGQGLEGYTF. The CDR3 DNA is TGTGCCAGCAGTGGACAGGGTCTCGAGGGCTACACCTTC.

CDR3 loop: CASSVGGVYEQYF. For the CDR3, the DNA is TGTGCCAGCTCCGTGGGAGGGGTCTACGAGCAGTACTTC. The rearrangement uses TRBV6-6 and TRBJ2-7; 7 nucleotides agree with TRBD2. This CDR3 is built from 13 residues. CDR1 is MNHNY, CDR2 SVGAGI, per germline (reference sequence). J gave up 3 bases and V 8 bases, and 7 bases lay outside the gene matches.

The gene calls are TRBV6-2 or TRBV6-3 and TRBJ1-2, with a tentative D call TRBD1 (5 bases). The CDR3 has 14 residues. Germline V gene sequence: CDR1 MNHEY, CDR2 SVGEGT. The ends were cut back, 2 bases at V and 5 bases at J, with 12 bases in the middle. CDR3 residues: CASSYADSRYGYTF. The CDR3 bases are TGTGCCAGCAGTTACGCCGACAGCCGATATGGCTACACCTTC.

CDR3: CASTRGQGFAKNIQYF. The DNA for the CDR3 is TGTGCCAGTACTCGGGGACAGGGGTTTGCCAAAAACATTCAGTACTTC. V and J are TRBV19 and TRBJ2-4, with TRBD1 identical over 10 bases. Per the germline V gene, CDR1 is LNHDA and CDR2 is SQIVND (reference sequence). CDR3 size: 16 residues. The junction had 7 bases not matched to a gene; V was cut back by 7 bases and J by 1 base.

V usage is TRBV11-2 and J usage is TRBJ2-5, with 8 bases identical to TRBD2. CDR1 is SGHAT, CDR2 FQNNGV, per germline. V dropped 2 bases and J dropped 4; count of bases not matched to a gene: 6. The CDR3 has 15 amino acids. CDR3 nucleotide sequence: TGTGCCAGCAGCTTACGTGGTCGGGGGGGAGAGACCCAGTACTTC. As protein: CASSLRGRGGETQYF.

V usage is TRBV7-8 and J usage is TRBJ1-6; D is unclear. Trimming took off 6 bases at V and 14 bases at J, with 11 bases between the two ends. CDR3 size: 11 residues. Germline CDR1 is SGHVS and CDR2 is FQNEAQ. Here the CDR3 reads CASSKSVSLHF. For the CDR3, the DNA is TGTGCCAGCAGTAAATCCGTTTCCCTCCACTTT.